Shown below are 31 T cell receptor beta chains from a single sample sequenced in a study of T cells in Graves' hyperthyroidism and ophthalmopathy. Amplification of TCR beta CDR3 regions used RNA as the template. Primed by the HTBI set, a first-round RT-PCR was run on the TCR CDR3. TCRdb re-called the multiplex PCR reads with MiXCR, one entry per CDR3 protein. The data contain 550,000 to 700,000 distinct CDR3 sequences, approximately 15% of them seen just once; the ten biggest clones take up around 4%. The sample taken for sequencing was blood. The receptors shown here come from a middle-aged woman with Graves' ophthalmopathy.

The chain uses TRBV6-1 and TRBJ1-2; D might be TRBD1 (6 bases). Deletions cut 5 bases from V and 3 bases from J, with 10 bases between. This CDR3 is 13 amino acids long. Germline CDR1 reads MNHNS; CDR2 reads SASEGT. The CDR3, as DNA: TGTGCCAGCAGTCAACAGGGCTACTATGGCTACACCTTC. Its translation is CASSQQGYYGYTF.

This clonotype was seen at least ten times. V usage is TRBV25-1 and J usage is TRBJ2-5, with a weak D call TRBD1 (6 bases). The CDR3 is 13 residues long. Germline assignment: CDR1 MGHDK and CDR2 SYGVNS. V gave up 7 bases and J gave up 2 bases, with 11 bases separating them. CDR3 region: CASKLQGQETQYF. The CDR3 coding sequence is TGTGCCAGCAAGTTACAGGGTCAAGAGACCCAGTACTTC.

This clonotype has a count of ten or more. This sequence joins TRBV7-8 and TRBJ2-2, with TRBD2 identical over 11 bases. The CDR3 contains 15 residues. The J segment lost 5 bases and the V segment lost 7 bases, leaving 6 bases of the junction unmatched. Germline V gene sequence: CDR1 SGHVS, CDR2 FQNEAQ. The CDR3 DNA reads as TGTGCCAGCACACTAGCGGGAGTTCGGACCGGGGAGCTGTTTTTT. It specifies CASTLAGVRTGELFF.

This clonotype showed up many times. The CDR3 region has the DNA TGTGCCAGCCGCAGGGGGCGCAAGGTGGAGACCCAGTACTTC. Its protein product is CASRRGRKVETQYF. This rearrangement joins TRBV27 to TRBJ2-5; 8 bases line up with TRBD1. Unmatched junction bases numbered 10, after V lost 8 bases and J lost 5 bases. This CDR3 region has 14 residues. CDR1 MNHEY and CDR2 SMNVEV come from the germline V gene (reference sequence).

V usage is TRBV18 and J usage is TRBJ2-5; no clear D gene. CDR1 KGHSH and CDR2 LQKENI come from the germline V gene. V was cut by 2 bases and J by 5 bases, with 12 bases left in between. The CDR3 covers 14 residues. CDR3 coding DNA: TGTGCCAGCTCACCATGGAACGTGAGGGAGACCCAGTACTTC. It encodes CASSPWNVRETQYF. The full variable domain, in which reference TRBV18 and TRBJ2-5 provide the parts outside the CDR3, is NAGVMQNPRHLVRRRGQEARLRCSPMKGHSHVYWYRQLPEEGLKFMVYLQKENIIDESGMPKERFSAEFPKEGPSILRIQQVVRGDSAAYFCASSPWNVRETQYFGPGTRLLVL.

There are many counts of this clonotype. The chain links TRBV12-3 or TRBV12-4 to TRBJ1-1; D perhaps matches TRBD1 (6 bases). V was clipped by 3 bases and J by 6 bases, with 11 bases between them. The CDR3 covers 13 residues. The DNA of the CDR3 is TGTGCCAGCAGTTTGCGGGGGGCATCTGAAGCTTTCTTT. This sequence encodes CASSLRGASEAFF.

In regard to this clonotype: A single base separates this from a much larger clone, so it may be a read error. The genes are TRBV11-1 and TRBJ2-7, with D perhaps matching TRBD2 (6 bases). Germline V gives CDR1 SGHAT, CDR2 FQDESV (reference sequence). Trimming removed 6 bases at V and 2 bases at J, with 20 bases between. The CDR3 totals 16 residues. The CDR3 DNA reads TGTGCCAGCAGGAGCTTAGTCAGGGACTCACCCTACGAGCAGTACTTC. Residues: CASRSLVRDSPYEQYF.

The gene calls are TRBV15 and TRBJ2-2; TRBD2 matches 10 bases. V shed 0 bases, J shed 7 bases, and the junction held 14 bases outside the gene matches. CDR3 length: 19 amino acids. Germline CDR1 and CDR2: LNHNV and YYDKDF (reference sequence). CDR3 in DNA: TGTGCCACCAGCAGAGATGGCTTTCGGCTAGCGGGAGTATTCGGGGAGCTGTTTTTT. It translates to CATSRDGFRLAGVFGELFF. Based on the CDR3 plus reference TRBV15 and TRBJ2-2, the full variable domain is DAMVIQNPRYQVTQFGKPVTLSCSQTLNHNVMYWYQQKSSQAPKLLFHYYDKDFNNEADTPDNFQSRRPNTSFCFLDIRSPGLGDTAMYLCATSRDGFRLAGVFGELFFGEGSRLTVL.

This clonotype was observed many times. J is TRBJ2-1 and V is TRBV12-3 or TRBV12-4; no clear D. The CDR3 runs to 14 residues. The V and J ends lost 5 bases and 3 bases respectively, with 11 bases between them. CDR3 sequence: CASSPTDVYNEQFF. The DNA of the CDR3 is TGTGCCAGCAGTCCGACCGATGTCTACAATGAGCAGTTCTTC.

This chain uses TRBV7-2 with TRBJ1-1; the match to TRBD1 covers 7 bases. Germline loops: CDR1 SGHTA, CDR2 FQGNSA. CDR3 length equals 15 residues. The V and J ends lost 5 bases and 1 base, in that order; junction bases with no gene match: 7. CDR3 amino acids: CASSLQTGRNTEAFF. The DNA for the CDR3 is TGTGCCAGCAGCCTTCAGACAGGGAGGAACACTGAAGCTTTCTTT.

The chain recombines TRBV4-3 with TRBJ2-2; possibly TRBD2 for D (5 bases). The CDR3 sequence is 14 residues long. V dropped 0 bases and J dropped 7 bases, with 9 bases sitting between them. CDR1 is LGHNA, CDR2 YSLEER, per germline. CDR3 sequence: CASSQDREFGELFF. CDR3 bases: TGCGCCAGCAGCCAAGACCGGGAATTCGGGGAGCTGTTTTTT.

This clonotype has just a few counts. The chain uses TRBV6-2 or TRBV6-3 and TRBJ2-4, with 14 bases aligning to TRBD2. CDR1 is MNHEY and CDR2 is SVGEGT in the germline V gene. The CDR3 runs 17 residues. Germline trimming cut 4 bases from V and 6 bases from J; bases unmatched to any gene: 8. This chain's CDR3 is CASSSIGTSGRRNIQYF. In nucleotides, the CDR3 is TGTGCCAGCAGTTCCATCGGGACTAGCGGGAGACGAAACATTCAGTACTTC.

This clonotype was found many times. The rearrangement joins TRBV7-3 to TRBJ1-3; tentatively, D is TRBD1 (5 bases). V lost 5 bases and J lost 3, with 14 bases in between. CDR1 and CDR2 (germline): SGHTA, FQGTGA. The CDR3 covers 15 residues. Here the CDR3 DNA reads TGTGCCAGCAGCCCTCATGGTGGGGGTGGAAACACCATATATTTT. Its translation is CASSPHGGGGNTIYF.

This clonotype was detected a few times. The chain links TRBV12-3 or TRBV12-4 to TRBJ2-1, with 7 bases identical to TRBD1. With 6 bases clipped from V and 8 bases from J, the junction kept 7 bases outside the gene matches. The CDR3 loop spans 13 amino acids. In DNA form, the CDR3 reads TGTGCCAGCAGCCCGACAGGGTTCGATGAGCAGTTCTTC. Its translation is CASSPTGFDEQFF.

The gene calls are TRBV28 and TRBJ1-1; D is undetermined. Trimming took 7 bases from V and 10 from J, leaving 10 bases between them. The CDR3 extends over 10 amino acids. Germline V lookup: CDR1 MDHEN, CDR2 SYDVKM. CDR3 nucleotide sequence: TGTGCCAGCATTGGGGTCAGAGCTTTCTTT. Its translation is CASIGVRAFF.

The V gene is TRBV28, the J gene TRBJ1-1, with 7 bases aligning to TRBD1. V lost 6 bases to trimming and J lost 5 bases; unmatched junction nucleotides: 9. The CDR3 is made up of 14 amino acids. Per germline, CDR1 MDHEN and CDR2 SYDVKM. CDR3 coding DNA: TGTGCCAGCAGCTTAACAGGGGTTAGGACTGAAGCTTTCTTT. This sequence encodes CASSLTGVRTEAFF.

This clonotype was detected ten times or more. The DNA for the CDR3 is TGTGCCGTCCCTAGCGGGAAAGAGACCCAGTACTTC. Encoded protein: CAVPSGKETQYF. V usage is TRBV10-3 and J usage is TRBJ2-5, with 9 bases fitting TRBD2. V was clipped by 11 bases and J by 3 bases; unmatched bases: 4. Germline values: CDR1 ENHRY, CDR2 SYGVKD. The CDR3 loop spans 12 amino acids.

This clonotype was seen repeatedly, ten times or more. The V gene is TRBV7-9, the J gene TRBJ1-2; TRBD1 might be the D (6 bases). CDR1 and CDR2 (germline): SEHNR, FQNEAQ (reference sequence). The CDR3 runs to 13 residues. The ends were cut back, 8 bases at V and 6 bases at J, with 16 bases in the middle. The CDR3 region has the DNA TGTGCCAGCGATGGGTATCAGGGGCATGGCTACACCTTC. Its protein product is CASDGYQGHGYTF.

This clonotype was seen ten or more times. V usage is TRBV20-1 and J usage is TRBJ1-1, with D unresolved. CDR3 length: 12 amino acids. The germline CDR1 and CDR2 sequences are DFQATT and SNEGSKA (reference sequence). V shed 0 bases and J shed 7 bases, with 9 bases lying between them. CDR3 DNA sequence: TGCAGTGCTAGAGATAGGCATTATGAAGCTTTCTTT. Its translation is CSARDRHYEAFF.

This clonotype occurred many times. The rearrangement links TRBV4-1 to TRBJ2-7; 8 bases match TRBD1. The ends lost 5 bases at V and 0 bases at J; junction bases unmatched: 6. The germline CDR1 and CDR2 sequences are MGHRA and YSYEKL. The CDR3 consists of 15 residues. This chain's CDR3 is CASSKRTGSSYEQYF. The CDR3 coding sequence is TGCGCCAGCAGCAAACGGACAGGGAGCTCCTACGAGCAGTACTTC.

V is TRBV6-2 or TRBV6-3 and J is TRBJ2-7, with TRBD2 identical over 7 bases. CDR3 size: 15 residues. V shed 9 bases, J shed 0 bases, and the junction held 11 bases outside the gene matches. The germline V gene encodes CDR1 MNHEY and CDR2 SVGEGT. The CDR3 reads CASSRAGALSYEQYF. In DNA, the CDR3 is TGTGCCAGTAGTCGTGCGGGAGCACTCTCCTACGAGCAGTACTTC.

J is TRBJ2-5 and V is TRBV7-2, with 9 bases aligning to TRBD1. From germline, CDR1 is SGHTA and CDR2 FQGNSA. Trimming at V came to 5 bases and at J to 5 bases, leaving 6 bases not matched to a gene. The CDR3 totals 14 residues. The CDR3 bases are TGTGCCAGCAGCACACAGGGGGCGGGGGAGACCCAGTACTTC. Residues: CASSTQGAGETQYF.

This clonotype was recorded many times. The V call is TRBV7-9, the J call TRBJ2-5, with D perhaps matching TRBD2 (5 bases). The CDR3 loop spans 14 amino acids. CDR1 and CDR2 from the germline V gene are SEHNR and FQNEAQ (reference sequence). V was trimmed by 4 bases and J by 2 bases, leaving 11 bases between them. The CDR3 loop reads CASSSLTGQETQYF. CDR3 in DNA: TGTGCCAGCAGCTCCCTGACGGGGCAAGAGACCCAGTACTTC.

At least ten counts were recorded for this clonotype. DNA of the CDR3: TGTGCCAGCAAGAGGGGAGGCAATCAGCCCCAGCATTTT. This translates into CASKRGGNQPQHF. The chain links TRBV2 to TRBJ1-5, with a tentative D call TRBD1 (5 bases). Trimming took off 7 bases at V and 2 bases at J, with 9 bases between the two ends. The CDR3 is 13 residues long. Germline loops: CDR1 SNHLY, CDR2 FYNNEI.

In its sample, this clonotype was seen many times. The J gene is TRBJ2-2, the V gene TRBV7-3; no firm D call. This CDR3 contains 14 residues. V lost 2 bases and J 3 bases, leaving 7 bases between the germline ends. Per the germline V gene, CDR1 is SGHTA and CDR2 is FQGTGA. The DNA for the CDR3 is TGTGCCAGCAGCTTAGGGTCGGACACCGGGGAGCTGTTTTTT. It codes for CASSLGSDTGELFF.

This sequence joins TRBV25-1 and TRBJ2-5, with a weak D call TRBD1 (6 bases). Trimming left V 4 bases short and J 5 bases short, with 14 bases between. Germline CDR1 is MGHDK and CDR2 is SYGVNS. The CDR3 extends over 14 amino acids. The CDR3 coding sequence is TGTGCCAGCAGTGGTTTACAGGGCGGGGAGACCCAGTACTTC. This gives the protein CASSGLQGGETQYF.

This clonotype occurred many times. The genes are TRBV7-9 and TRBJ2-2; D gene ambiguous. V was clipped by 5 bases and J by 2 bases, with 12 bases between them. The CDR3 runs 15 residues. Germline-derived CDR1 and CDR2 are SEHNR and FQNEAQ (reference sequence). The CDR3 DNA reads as TGTGCCAGCAGCCGCGGCACGGATAACACCGGGGAGCTGTTTTTT. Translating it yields CASSRGTDNTGELFF.

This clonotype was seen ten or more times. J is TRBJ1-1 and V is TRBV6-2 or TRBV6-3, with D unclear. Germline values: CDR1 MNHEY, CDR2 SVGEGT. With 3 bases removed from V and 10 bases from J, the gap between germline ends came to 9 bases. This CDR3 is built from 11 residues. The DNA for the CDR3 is TGTGCCAGCAGTTATGGAGGATCAGCTTTCTTT. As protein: CASSYGGSAFF.

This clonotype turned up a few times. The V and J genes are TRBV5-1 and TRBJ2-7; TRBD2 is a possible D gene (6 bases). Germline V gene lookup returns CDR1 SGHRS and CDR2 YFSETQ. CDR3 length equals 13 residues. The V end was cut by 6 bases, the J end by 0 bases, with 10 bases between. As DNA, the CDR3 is TGCGCCAGCACCTCGGAGGGCTCCTACGAGCAGTACTTC. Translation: CASTSEGSYEQYF.

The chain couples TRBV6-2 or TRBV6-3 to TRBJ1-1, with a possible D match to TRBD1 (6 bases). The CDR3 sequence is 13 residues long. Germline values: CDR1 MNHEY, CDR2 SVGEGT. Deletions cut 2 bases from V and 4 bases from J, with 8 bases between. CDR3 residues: CASSYLDSTEAFF. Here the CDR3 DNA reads TGTGCCAGCAGTTACCTGGACAGCACTGAAGCTTTCTTT.

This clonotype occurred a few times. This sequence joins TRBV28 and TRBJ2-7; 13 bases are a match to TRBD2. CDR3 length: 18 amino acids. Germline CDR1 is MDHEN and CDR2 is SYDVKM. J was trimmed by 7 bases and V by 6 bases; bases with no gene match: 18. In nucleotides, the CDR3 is TGTGCCAGCAGCGGACTAGCGGGAGTCTCCTTTTATTTGGGGGAGCAGTACTTC. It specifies CASSGLAGVSFYLGEQYF.